The 9 T cell receptor beta chains given below trace back to one sample, sequenced in a study of blood T cell repertoires in COVID-19 (dated by TCRdb to the early 2020s). The library came from the immunoSEQ multiplex PCR assay. Drawn from immuneACCESS, this table holds only the in-frame rearrangements with V and J called that TCRdb kept. Clones are partly lost; checked studies trace under half to an unresolved V gene and leave the rest unexplained. The sample table holds hundreds of thousands of clones, of which around four fifths were seen once. Around 4.2% of the sample goes to the ten largest clones. What was sequenced was peripheral blood. The receptors stem from a woman aged 50 to 65 with active or convalescent COVID-19.

The chain combines TRBV7-9 with TRBJ2-5, with 12 bases matching TRBD2. Per germline, CDR1 SEHNR and CDR2 FQNEAQ (reference sequence). With 5 bases clipped from V and 0 bases from J, the junction kept 4 bases outside the gene matches. This CDR3 is built from 16 residues. The CDR3 region is CASSLGTSGYQETQYF. In DNA form, the CDR3 reads TGTGCCAGCAGCCTCGGGACTAGCGGGTACCAAGAGACCCAGTACTTC.

V gene TRBV5-1 combines with J gene TRBJ2-2; 10 bases are shared with TRBD1. V shed 10 bases, J shed 4 bases, and the junction held 10 bases outside the gene matches. This CDR3 contains 15 residues. Germline CDR1 reads SGHRS; CDR2 reads YFSETQ. The CDR3 DNA follows: TGCGCCCGCGGCGGACAGGGGGGAGGCACCGGGGAGCTGTTTTTT. Translated: CARGGQGGGTGELFF.

The gene calls are TRBV4-2 and TRBJ2-7, with D possibly TRBD2 on 5 matching bases. The CDR3 covers 16 residues. Germline loops: CDR1 LGHNA, CDR2 YNFKEQ. V lost 1 base and J lost 7, with 20 bases in between. The CDR3 bases are TGTGCCAGCAGCCAAGGCCCCACCGCAGGAGGAGGTGAGCAGTACTTC. This sequence encodes CASSQGPTAGGGEQYF.

The chain has TRBV28 and TRBJ1-6; 8 bases are a match to TRBD1. Per the germline V gene, CDR1 is MDHEN and CDR2 is SYDVKM. The CDR3 has 15 residues. After removal of 6 bases from V and 6 bases from J, the junction contained 7 bases not matched to a gene. In nucleotides, the CDR3 is TGTGCCAGCAGGTTGTCAGGGGGCCCTAATTCACCCCTCCACTTT. Residues: CASRLSGGPNSPLHF.

The rearrangement uses TRBV5-1 and TRBJ2-3; 10 bases agree with TRBD2. CDR1 is SGHRS, CDR2 YFSETQ, per germline. The CDR3 consists of 16 residues. Trimming took 4 bases from V and 3 from J; bases not matched to a gene: 8. The CDR3 DNA sequence: TGCGCCAGCAGCGCAAGGCTAGCGGGAGTTACAGATACGCAGTATTTT. This translates into CASSARLAGVTDTQYF.

J is TRBJ2-2 and V is TRBV2; D possibly corresponds to TRBD2 (5 bases). The CDR3 length is 16 residues. Trimming pared 4 bases from V and 1 base from J, leaving 13 bases between. CDR1 SNHLY and CDR2 FYNNEI come from the germline V gene. In DNA form, the CDR3 reads TGTGCCAGCAGTGGGACCCCCGGAGGGAACACCGGGGAGCTGTTTTTT. Its protein product is CASSGTPGGNTGELFF.

This chain links TRBV25-1 with TRBJ2-5; 9 bases fit TRBD1. CDR3 size: 15 residues. Per germline, CDR1 MGHDK and CDR2 SYGVNS. V shed 6 bases and J 3 bases; nucleotides not matched to a gene: 8. CDR3 loop: CASSSGQGLKETQYF. The CDR3 DNA reads TGTGCCAGCAGCTCGGGACAGGGCCTCAAAGAGACCCAGTACTTC.

The chain couples TRBV28 to TRBJ1-6; D perhaps matches TRBD1 (6 bases). The CDR3 has 16 amino acids. V was shortened by 4 bases and J by 9 bases, with 19 bases between the two germline ends. Germline assignment: CDR1 MDHEN and CDR2 SYDVKM. The CDR3 spells CASSSPPRGSGSPLHF. The CDR3, as DNA: TGTGCCAGCAGTTCCCCCCCGAGGGGGAGCGGTTCACCCCTCCACTTT.

This clone was counted a single time. The chain is built from TRBV6-1 and TRBJ2-7; 11 bases match TRBD2. After removal of 4 bases from V and 7 bases from J, the junction contained 12 bases not matched to a gene. Germline V gene data show CDR1 as MNHNS and CDR2 as SASEGT. This CDR3 contains 16 residues. In nucleotides, the CDR3 is TGTGCCAGCAGTGTAACCGGGACTAGCGGAGGGGGGGAGCAGTACTTC. Translated: CASSVTGTSGGGEQYF.